These 5 T cell receptor beta chains were sequenced from one sample in a study of beta chain features in type 1 diabetes. Reverse transcription of all isolated RNA meant that expressed TCRB transcripts were sequenced. Sequenced by immunoSEQ multiplex PCR; TCRdb stores in-frame clones only, minus some. The sample includes 250,000 to 350,000 clones, 14% of them seen just once. Material for sequencing was central memory CD4+ T cells from blood. All receptors derive from a man younger than 45 in good health.

The sample holds a few counts of this clone. The chain recombines TRBV5-5 with TRBJ2-3; tentative D call: TRBD1 (5 bases). Germline CDR1 SGHKS, CDR2 YYEKEE (reference sequence). CDR3 length: 15 amino acids. V lost 4 bases, J lost 2 bases, and 14 bases lay in between. The CDR3 reads CASSPGPQLTDTQYF. The CDR3 DNA follows: TGTGCCAGCAGCCCAGGGCCCCAACTCACAGATACGCAGTATTTT. The variable domain in full, completed from reference TRBV5-5 and TRBJ2-3, reads DAGVTQSPTHLIKTRGQQVTLRCSPISGHKSVSWYQQVLGQGPQFIFQYYEKEERGRGNFPDRFSARQFPNYSSELNVNALLLGDSALYLCASSPGPQLTDTQYFGPGTRLTVL.

In its sample, this clone was seen a few times. In DNA form, the CDR3 reads TGCGCCAGCGCCGATGGAGGGACCTCTGGAAACACCATATATTTT. It translates to CASADGGTSGNTIYF. The chain links TRBV5-1 to TRBJ1-3, with D perhaps TRBD1 (5 bases). The CDR3 length is 15 residues. The V end was cut by 7 bases, the J end by 0 bases, with 14 bases between. CDR1 is SGHRS, CDR2 YFSETQ, per germline.

The V call is TRBV10-3, the J call TRBJ1-1; D is uncertain. The V and J ends lost 5 bases and 0 bases respectively, with 19 bases between them. This CDR3 is 17 amino acids long. Germline CDR1 is ENHRY and CDR2 is SYGVKD. CDR3 sequence (DNA): TGTGCCATCAGTCGGGTATCGGAAAACGGGGTGAACACTGAAGCTTTCTTT. Translation gives CAISRVSENGVNTEAFF.

This clone came up many times. This chain uses TRBV7-8 with TRBJ2-7; D possibly matches TRBD1 or TRBD2 (6 bases each). The CDR3 contains 13 residues. The V and J ends lost 3 bases and 4 bases respectively, with 10 bases between them. CDR1 and CDR2 from the germline V gene are SGHVS and FQNEAQ. DNA of the CDR3: TGTGCCAGCAGCTTCAGGGGAGGATACGAGCAGTACTTC. Translating it yields CASSFRGGYEQYF.

The sample holds a few counts of this clone. CDR3 nucleotides: TGTGCCCGATCGGCCCTAAGGTCCCCTTCCCCCCTCTCTGGAAACACCATATATTTT. It specifies CARSALRSPSPLSGNTIYF. This rearrangement joins TRBV30 to TRBJ1-3; D gene ambiguous. V was shortened by 8 bases and J by 0 bases, with 29 bases between the two germline ends. CDR3 size: 19 residues. CDR1 GTSNPN and CDR2 SVGIG come from the germline V gene (reference sequence).